This T cell receptor beta chain was found in a study of PD-1 blockade in classical Hodgkin lymphoma. V lost 2 bases to trimming and J lost 0 bases, with 8 bases between them. The germline CDR1 and CDR2 sequences are KGHSH and LQKENI. CDR3 length equals 15 residues. Stated time point: cycle 4 day 1 (C4D1), after less than seven weeks of nivolumab. Every single patient, without exception, relapsed after autologous stem cell transplantation, and brentuximab vedotin exposure varied. TCRdb's table, derived via immunoSEQ multiplex PCR, lists solely in-frame clones and lacks some. Here the sample spans over 85,000 clones, less than 95% being singletons.

The receptor was derived from a human donor with classical Hodgkin lymphoma. The V and J genes are TRBV18 and TRBJ1-5; D ambiguous. The material sequenced was peripheral blood mononuclear cells (PBMCs), taken before the fourth cycle of nivolumab. In DNA, the CDR3 is TGTGCCAGCTCACCAAATGCAGATAGCAATCAGCCCCAGCATTTT. It codes for CASSPNADSNQPQHF.